The 17 T cell receptor beta chains below come from one sample, sequenced in a study of blood T cells in healthy people across ages. Primed by a sample-barcoded 5' primer and a J-beta primer mix, a second PCR proceeded for roughly 6 to 12 cycles. TCRdb recomputed calls from the 5' RACE reads with MiXCR, one row per CDR3 protein. The sample has about 1.8 million distinct CDR3 sequences; just under 50% are singletons. Sequenced sample: blood. Receptors originate from a woman aged 40 to 50 in good health.

The rearrangement uses TRBV2 and TRBJ2-1; D is perhaps TRBD1 (6 bases). Germline V gene sequence: CDR1 SNHLY, CDR2 FYNNEI. Trimming took 7 bases from V and 2 from J, leaving 15 bases between them. This CDR3 has 15 amino acids. The CDR3 loop is CASMLGTLTYNEQFF. CDR3 DNA: TGTGCCAGCATGCTAGGGACACTTACCTACAATGAGCAGTTCTTC.

CDR3 residues: CATSRDTSAGTQYF. DNA of the CDR3: TGTGCCACCAGCAGAGATACTAGCGCAGGGACCCAGTACTTC. This chain links TRBV15 with TRBJ2-7; 7 nucleotides line up with TRBD2. The DNA end is a closer match to TRBJ2-5, so the J assignment may be wrong. Germline V lookup: CDR1 LNHNV, CDR2 YYDKDF (reference sequence). The CDR3 has 14 amino acids.

CDR3 DNA: TGCAGTGCCCCGTCGGCAGGGCCCAACACTGAAGCTTTCTTT. It codes for CSAPSAGPNTEAFF. This sequence joins TRBV20-1 and TRBJ1-1, with TRBD1 as a possible D gene (5 bases). CDR1 DFQATT and CDR2 SNEGSKA come from the germline V gene (reference sequence). V was trimmed by 6 bases and J by 2 bases, leaving 16 bases between them. The CDR3 has 14 residues.

The V and J genes are TRBV6-5 and TRBJ1-2; no reliable D call. CDR1 MNHEY and CDR2 SVGAGI come from the germline V gene. The V and J ends lost 9 bases and 3 bases respectively, with 20 bases between them. The CDR3 has 15 residues. Here the CDR3 reads CASASIQRGDYGYTF. In DNA form, the CDR3 reads TGTGCCAGTGCGTCCATACAGCGTGGTGACTATGGCTACACCTTC.

This clonotype came up a few times. The rearrangement links TRBV4-2 to TRBJ1-5, with 8 nucleotides matching TRBD1. CDR3 length: 17 residues. Germline-derived CDR1 and CDR2 are LGHNA and YNFKEQ. V gave up 4 bases and J gave up 6 bases; unmatched junction bases: 14. In DNA, the CDR3 is TGTGCCAGCAGCCGAGGACACGGCAGGGGGCAGGTTCAGCCCCAGCATTTT. Translation gives CASSRGHGRGQVQPQHF.

This clonotype has more than one count but fewer than ten. The chain employs TRBV7-9 and TRBJ2-1, with D possibly called TRBD1 or TRBD2 (5 bases each). The V and J ends lost 11 bases and 7 bases respectively, with 9 bases between them. CDR1 and CDR2 (germline): SEHNR, FQNEAQ (reference sequence). There are 10 residues in the CDR3. This CDR3 is CAGGRNEQFF. In nucleotides, the CDR3 is TGTGCCGGGGGAAGGAATGAGCAGTTCTTC.

The rearrangement links TRBV6-5 to TRBJ2-1, with TRBD1 matching over 7 bases. Germline CDR1 reads MNHEY; CDR2 reads SVGAGI. The trim removed 7 bases at V and 10 bases at J, leaving 13 bases unmatched. CDR3 length: 14 residues. Here the CDR3 reads CASTPTGMTYEQFF. The CDR3 bases are TGTGCCAGCACCCCGACAGGGATGACCTACGAGCAGTTCTTC.

Points on this clonotype: Mismatch with germline at one junction end may stem from a read error. This sequence joins TRBV4-1 and TRBJ2-7, with unresolved D. The germline V gene has CDR1 MGHRA and CDR2 YSYEKL. The CDR3 runs to 14 residues. CDR3: CASGQDSGLGEQYF. The CDR3 region has the DNA TGCGCCAGCGGCCAAGATTCCGGGCTCGGGGAGCAGTACTTC.

The chain carries TRBV11-2 and TRBJ2-5; 7 bases are a match to TRBD1. The CDR3 runs to 16 residues. V lost 4 bases to trimming and J lost 4 bases; unmatched junction nucleotides: 12. Germline V lookup: CDR1 SGHAT, CDR2 FQNNGV. The CDR3 region is CASSSLHPDRRETQYF. The CDR3 DNA reads as TGTGCCAGCAGCTCCTTACATCCGGACAGGAGAGAGACCCAGTACTTC. Looking up the rest from reference TRBV11-2 and TRBJ2-5 gives the full variable domain: EAGVAQSPRYKIIEKRQSVAFWCNPISGHATLYWYQQILGQGPKLLIQFQNNGVVDDSQLPKDRFSAERLKGVDSTLKIQPAKLEDSAVYLCASSSLHPDRRETQYFGPGTRLLVL.

CDR3 nucleotide sequence: TGTGCCAGCAGTCCCAATAGCGGGGGAGCAAATGAGCAGTTCTTC. This sequence encodes CASSPNSGGANEQFF. The chain joins TRBV12-3 or TRBV12-4 to TRBJ2-1; 9 bases are shared with TRBD2. The CDR3 spans 15 residues. After removal of 5 bases from V and 7 bases from J, the junction contained 9 bases not matched to a gene.

The V call is TRBV12-3 or TRBV12-4, the J call TRBJ2-5; D ambiguous. V was pared by 1 base and J by 1 base, with 10 bases between. The length of the CDR3 is 15 residues. This CDR3 is CASSLETRVQETQYF. Here the CDR3 DNA reads TGTGCCAGCAGTTTAGAGACACGGGTCCAAGAGACCCAGTACTTC.

The chain joins TRBV18 to TRBJ2-7, with D perhaps matching TRBD1 (6 bases). This CDR3 has 14 residues. Looked up from germline, CDR1 is KGHSH and CDR2 is LQKENI. The V end was cut by 6 bases, the J end by 7 bases, with 19 bases between. The chain's CDR3 is CASSTLTGVGEQYF. CDR3 nucleotide sequence: TGTGCCAGCTCGACTCTGACAGGCGTGGGGGAGCAGTACTTC. Using reference TRBV18 and TRBJ2-7 for the parts outside the CDR3, the full variable domain is NAGVMQNPRHLVRRRGQEARLRCSPMKGHSHVYWYRQLPEEGLKFMVYLQKENIIDESGMPKERFSAEFPKEGPSILRIQQVVRGDSAAYFCASSTLTGVGEQYFGPGTRLTVT.

The rearrangement uses TRBV4-3 and TRBJ2-1; 9 bases agree with TRBD2. The CDR3 consists of 18 residues. CDR1 and CDR2 (germline): LGHNA, YSLEER. V was pared by 3 bases and J by 6 bases, with 15 bases of the junction left unmatched. CDR3 loop: CASSHFPRGGAIVNEQFF. The CDR3 DNA sequence: TGCGCCAGCAGCCATTTTCCTCGCGGGGGGGCGATTGTCAATGAGCAGTTCTTC.

The rearrangement joins TRBV6-5 to TRBJ2-1, with no clear D. The V end lost 4 bases, the J end lost 0 bases, and 7 bases lay between the germline ends. The germline gives CDR1 MNHEY, CDR2 SVGAGI. The CDR3 has 14 amino acids. CDR3 protein: CASSSKISYNEQFF. DNA for the CDR3: TGTGCCAGCAGTTCTAAGATCTCCTACAATGAGCAGTTCTTC.

The V and J genes are TRBV9 and TRBJ2-3, with 9 bases aligning to TRBD2. V lost 7 bases to trimming and J lost 2 bases; unmatched junction nucleotides: 23. The germline CDR1 and CDR2 sequences are SGDLS and YYNGEE. The CDR3 totals 20 residues. CDR3 DNA: TGTGCCAGCGCGAGAAGAAGGGGGCTAGCGGGACAACTTTACACAGATACGCAGTATTTT. As protein: CASARRRGLAGQLYTDTQYF.

The chain couples TRBV7-6 to TRBJ2-7; 9 nucleotides match TRBD2. The ends lost 1 base at V and 2 bases at J; junction bases unmatched: 12. Germline V CDR1 and CDR2: SGHVS, FNYEAQ. The CDR3 consists of 18 residues. In DNA form, the CDR3 reads TGTGCCAGCAGCTTAGAAGTTGGTCAGCGGGGGGTTACCTACGAGCAGTACTTC. It is translated as CASSLEVGQRGVTYEQYF.

This clonotype was picked up one time. The V gene is TRBV11-2, the J gene TRBJ2-6; D unclear. CDR3 length: 16 residues. V was cut by 3 bases and J by 1 base, with 10 bases left in between. Germline CDR1 reads SGHAT; CDR2 reads FQNNGV. This chain's CDR3 is CASSLSRRSGANVLTF. In DNA, the CDR3 is TGTGCCAGCAGCTTGAGCCGTAGGTCTGGGGCCAACGTCCTGACTTTC.